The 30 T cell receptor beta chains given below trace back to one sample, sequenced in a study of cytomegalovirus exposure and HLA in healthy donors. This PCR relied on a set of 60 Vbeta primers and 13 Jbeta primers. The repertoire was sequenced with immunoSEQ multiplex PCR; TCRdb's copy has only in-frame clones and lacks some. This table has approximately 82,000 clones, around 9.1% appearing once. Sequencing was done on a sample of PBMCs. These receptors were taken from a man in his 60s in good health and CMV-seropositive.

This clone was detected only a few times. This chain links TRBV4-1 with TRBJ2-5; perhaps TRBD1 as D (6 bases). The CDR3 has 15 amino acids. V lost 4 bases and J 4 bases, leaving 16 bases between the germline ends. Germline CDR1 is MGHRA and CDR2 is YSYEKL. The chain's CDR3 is CASSPQIGGRETQYF. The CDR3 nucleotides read TGCGCCAGCAGCCCACAAATTGGGGGCCGAGAGACCCAGTACTTC.

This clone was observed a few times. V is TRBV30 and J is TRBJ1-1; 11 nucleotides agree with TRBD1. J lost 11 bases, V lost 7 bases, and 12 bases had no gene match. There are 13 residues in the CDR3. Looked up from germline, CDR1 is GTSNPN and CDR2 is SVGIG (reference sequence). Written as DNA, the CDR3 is TGTGCCTTTATGGACAGGGGGCTAAAGACGGCTTTCTTT. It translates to CAFMDRGLKTAFF.

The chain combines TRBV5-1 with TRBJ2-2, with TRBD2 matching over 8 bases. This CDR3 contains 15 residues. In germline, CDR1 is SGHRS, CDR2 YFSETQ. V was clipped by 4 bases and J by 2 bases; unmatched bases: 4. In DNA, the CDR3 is TGCGCCAGCAGCGCAGCGGGGGACAACACCGGGGAGCTGTTTTTT. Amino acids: CASSAAGDNTGELFF.

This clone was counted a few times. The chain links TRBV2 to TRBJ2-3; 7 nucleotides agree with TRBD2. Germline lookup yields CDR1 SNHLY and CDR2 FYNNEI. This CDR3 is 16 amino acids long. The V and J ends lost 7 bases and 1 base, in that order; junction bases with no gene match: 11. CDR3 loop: CASMGFLAGGTDTQYF. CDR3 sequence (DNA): TGTGCCAGCATGGGATTCCTGGCGGGGGGCACAGATACGCAGTATTTT.

The CDR3 protein is CASRPQAPQSPLHF. The CDR3 coding sequence is TGTGCCAGCAGACCACAGGCTCCGCAGTCACCCCTCCACTTT. V usage is TRBV28 and J usage is TRBJ1-6, with a tentative D call TRBD1 (5 bases). V gave up 6 bases and J gave up 10 bases, with 16 bases separating them. The CDR3 sequence is 14 residues long. In germline, CDR1 is MDHEN, CDR2 SYDVKM.

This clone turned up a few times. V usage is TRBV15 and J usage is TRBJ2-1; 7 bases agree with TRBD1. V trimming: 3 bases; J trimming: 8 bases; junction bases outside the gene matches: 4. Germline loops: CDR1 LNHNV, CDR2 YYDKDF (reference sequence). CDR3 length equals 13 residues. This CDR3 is CATSRGDSYEQFF. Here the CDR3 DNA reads TGTGCCACCAGCAGGGGGGACAGCTATGAGCAGTTCTTC.

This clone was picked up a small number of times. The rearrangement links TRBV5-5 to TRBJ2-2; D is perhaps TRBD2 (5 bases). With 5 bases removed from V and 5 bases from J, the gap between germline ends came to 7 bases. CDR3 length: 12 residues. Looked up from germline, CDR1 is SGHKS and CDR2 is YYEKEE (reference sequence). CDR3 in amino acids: CASRRVTGELFF. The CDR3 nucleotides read TGTGCCAGCAGGAGGGTTACCGGGGAGCTGTTTTTT.

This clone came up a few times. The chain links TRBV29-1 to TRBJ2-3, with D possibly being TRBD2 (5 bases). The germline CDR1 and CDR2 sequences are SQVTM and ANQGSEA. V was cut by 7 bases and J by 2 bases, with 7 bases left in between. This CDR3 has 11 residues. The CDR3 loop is CSGGSTDTQYF. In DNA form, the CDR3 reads TGCAGCGGCGGGTCCACAGATACGCAGTATTTT.

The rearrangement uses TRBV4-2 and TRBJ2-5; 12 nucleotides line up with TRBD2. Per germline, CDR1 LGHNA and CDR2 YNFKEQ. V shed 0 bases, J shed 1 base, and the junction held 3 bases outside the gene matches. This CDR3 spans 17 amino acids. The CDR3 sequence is CASSQELAGGFQETQYF. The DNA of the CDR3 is TGTGCCAGCAGCCAAGAACTAGCGGGGGGCTTCCAAGAGACCCAGTACTTC.

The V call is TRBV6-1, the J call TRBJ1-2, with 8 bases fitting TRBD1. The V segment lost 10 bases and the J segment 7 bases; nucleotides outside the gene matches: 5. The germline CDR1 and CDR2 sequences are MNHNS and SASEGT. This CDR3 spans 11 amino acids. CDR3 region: CATGQGTGYTF. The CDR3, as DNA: TGTGCCACAGGACAGGGAACTGGCTACACCTTC.

CDR3 region: CASSGTETGVNNEQFF. As DNA, the CDR3 is TGTGCCAGCAGCGGCACCGAGACAGGCGTTAACAATGAGCAGTTCTTC. The chain combines TRBV5-8 with TRBJ2-1, with D possibly TRBD1 on 6 matching bases. With 4 bases removed from V and 5 bases from J, the gap between germline ends came to 19 bases. Germline CDR1 reads SGHTS; CDR2 reads YDEGEE. This CDR3 is built from 16 residues.

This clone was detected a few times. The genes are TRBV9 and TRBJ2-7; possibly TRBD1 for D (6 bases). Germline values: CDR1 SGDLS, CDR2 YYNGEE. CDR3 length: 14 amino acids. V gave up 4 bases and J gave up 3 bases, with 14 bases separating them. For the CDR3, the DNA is TGTGCCAGCAGCCCCCGGGACACTTACTACGAGCAGTACTTC. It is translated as CASSPRDTYYEQYF. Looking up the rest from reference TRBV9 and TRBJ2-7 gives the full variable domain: DSGVTQTPKHLITATGQRVTLRCSPRSGDLSVYWYQQSLDQGLQFLIQYYNGEERAKGNILERFSAQQFPDLHSELNLSSLELGDSALYFCASSPRDTYYEQYFGPGTRLTVT.

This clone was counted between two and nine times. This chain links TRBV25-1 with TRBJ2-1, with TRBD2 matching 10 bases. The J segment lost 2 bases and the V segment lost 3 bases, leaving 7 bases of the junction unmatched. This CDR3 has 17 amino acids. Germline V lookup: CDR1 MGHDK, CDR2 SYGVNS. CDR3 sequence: CASSDPLAGATYNEQFF. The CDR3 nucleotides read TGTGCCAGCAGTGATCCCCTAGCGGGGGCCACCTACAATGAGCAGTTCTTC.

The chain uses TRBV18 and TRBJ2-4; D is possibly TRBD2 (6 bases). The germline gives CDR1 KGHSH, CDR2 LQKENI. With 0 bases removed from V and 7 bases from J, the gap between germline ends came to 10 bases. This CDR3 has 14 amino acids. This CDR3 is CASSPPSGGNIQYF. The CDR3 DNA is TGTGCCAGCTCACCACCGTCTGGAGGGAACATTCAGTACTTC.

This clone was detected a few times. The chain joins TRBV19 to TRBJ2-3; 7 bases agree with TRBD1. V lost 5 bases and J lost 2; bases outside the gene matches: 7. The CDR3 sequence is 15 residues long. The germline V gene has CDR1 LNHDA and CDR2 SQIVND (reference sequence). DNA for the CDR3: TGTGCCAGTAGTCGACGACAGGGAACCACAGATACGCAGTATTTT. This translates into CASSRRQGTTDTQYF.

The chain's CDR3 is CASDNAGLNTGELFF. The CDR3 region has the DNA TGTGCCAGCGATAATGCGGGATTAAACACCGGGGAGCTGTTTTTT. The genes are TRBV5-5 and TRBJ2-2; TRBD2 might be the D (6 bases). The CDR3 spans 15 residues. The germline CDR1 and CDR2 sequences are SGHKS and YYEKEE (reference sequence). The ends were cut back, 7 bases at V and 2 bases at J, with 15 bases in the middle.

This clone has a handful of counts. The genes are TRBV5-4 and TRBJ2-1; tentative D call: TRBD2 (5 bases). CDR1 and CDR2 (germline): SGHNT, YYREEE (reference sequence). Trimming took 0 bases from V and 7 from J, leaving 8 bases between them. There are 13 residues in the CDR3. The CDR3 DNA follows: TGTGCCAGCAGCTTGGATTCGGGGAATGAGCAGTTCTTC. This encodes CASSLDSGNEQFF.

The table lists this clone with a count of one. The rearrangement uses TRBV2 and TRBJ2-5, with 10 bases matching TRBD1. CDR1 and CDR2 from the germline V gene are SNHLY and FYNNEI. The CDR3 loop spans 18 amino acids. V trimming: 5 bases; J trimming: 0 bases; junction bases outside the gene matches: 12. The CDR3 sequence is CASSKDRGYIPYQETQYF. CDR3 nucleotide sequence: TGTGCCAGCAGTAAGGACAGGGGGTATATTCCGTACCAAGAGACCCAGTACTTC.

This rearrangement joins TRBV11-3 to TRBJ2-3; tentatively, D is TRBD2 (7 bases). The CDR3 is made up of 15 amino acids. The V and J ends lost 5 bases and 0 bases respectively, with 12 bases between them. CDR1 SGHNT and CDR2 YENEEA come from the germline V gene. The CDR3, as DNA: TGTGCCAGCAGCCTAAGCGGGACAAGCACAGATACGCAGTATTTT. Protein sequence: CASSLSGTSTDTQYF.

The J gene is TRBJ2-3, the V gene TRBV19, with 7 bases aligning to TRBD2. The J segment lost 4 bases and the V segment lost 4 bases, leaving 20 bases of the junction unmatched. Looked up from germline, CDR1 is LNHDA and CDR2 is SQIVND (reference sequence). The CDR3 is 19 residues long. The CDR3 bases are TGTGCCAGTAGTAGTAACCCTCAAACAGCGGGGTGGAGACCAGATACGCAGTATTTT. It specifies CASSSNPQTAGWRPDTQYF.

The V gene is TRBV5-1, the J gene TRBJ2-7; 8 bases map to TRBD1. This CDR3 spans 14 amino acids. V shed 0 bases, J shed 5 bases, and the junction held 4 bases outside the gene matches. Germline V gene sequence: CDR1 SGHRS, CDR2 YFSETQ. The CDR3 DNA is TGCGCCAGCAGCTTGGGCAGGGGGCAGGACGAGCAGTACTTC. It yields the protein CASSLGRGQDEQYF.

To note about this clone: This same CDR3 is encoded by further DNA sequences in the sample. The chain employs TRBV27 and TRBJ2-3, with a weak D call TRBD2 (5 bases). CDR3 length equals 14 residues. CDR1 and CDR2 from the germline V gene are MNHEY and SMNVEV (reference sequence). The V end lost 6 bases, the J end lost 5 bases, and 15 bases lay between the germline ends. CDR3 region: CASSPGGRIDTQYF. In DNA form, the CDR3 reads TGTGCCAGCAGCCCAGGAGGACGAATAGATACGCAGTATTTT.

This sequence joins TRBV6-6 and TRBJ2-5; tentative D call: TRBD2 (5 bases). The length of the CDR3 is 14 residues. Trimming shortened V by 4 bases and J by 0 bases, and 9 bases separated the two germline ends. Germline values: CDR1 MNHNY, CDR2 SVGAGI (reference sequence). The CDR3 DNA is TGTGCCAGCAGTTTGACGGGGTACCAAGAGACCCAGTACTTC. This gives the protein CASSLTGYQETQYF.

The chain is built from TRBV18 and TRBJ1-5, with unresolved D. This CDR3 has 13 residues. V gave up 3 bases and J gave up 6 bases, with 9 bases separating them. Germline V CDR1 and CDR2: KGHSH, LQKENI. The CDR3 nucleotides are TGTGCCAGCTCACCGTCGGTTAGTCAGCCCCAGCATTTT. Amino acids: CASSPSVSQPQHF.

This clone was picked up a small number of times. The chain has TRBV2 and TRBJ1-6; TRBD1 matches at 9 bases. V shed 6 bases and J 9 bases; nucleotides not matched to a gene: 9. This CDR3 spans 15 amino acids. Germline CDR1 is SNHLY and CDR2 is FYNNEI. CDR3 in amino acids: CASRVATGGFSPLHF. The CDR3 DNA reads TGTGCCAGCAGGGTGGCGACAGGGGGTTTTTCACCCCTCCACTTT.

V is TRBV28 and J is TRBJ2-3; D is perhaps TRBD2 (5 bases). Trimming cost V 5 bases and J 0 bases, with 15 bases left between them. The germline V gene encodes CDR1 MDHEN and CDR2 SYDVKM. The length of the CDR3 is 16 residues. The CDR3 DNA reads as TGTGCCAGCAGTCCCTTTCGGGGTTTGAGCACAGATACGCAGTATTTT. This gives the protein CASSPFRGLSTDTQYF.

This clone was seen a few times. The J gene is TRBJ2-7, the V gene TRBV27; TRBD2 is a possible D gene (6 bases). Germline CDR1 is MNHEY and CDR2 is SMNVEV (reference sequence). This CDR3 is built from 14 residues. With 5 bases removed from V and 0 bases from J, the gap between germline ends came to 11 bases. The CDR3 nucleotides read TGTGCCAGCAGTGAGGAGGGGACCTCCTACGAGCAGTACGTC. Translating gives CASSEEGTSYEQYV.

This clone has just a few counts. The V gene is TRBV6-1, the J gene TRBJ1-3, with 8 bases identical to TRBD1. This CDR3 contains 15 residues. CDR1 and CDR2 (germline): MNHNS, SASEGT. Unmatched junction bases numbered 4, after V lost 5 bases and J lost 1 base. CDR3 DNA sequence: TGTGCCAGCAGTACAGGGGGAACTTCTGGAAACACCATATATTTT. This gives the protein CASSTGGTSGNTIYF.

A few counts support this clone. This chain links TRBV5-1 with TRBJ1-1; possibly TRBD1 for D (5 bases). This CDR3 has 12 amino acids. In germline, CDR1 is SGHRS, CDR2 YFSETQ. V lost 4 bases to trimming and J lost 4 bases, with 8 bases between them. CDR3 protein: CASSGGSTEAFF. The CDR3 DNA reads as TGCGCCAGCAGCGGGGGGTCCACTGAAGCTTTCTTT.

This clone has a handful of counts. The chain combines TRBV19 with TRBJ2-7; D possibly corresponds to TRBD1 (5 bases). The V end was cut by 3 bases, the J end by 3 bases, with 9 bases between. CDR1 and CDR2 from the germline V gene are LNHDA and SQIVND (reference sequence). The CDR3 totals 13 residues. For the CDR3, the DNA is TGTGCCAGTAGTATTAGGCAGGGCTACGAGCAGTACGTC. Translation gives CASSIRQGYEQYV.